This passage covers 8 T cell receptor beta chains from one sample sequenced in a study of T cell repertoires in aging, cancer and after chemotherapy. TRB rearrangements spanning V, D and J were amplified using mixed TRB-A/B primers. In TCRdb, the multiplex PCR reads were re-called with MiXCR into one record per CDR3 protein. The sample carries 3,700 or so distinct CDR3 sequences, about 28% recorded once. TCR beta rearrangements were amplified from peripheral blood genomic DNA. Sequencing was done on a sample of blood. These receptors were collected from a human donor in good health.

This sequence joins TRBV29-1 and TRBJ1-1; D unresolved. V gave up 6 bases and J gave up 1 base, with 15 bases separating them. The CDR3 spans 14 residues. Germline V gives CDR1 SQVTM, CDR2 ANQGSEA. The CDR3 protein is CSVERGRSNTEAFF. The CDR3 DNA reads TGCAGCGTCGAGCGAGGCAGATCGAACACTGAAGCTTTCTTT.

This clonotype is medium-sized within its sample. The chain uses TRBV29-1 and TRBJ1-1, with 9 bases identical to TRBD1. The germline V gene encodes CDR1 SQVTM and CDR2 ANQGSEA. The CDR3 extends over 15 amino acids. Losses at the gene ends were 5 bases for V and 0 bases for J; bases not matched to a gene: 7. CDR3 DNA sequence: TGCAGCGTTCCCAAACAGGGGGCCGTGAACACTGAAGCTTTCTTT. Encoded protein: CSVPKQGAVNTEAFF.

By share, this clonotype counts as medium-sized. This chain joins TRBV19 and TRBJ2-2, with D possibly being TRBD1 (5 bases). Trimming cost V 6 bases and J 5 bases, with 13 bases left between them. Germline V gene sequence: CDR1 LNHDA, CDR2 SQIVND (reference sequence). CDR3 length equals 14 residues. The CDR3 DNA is TGTGCCAGTAGGCTGACAGTTGATACCGGGGAGCTGTTTTTT. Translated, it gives CASRLTVDTGELFF.

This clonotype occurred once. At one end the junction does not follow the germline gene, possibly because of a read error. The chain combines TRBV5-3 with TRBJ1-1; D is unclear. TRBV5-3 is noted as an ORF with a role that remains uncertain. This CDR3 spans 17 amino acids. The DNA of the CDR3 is TGCGCCAGCAGCTTGGGTTCGGGGAGTAAGATGAACACTGAAGCTTTCTTT. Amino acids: CASSLGSGSKMNTEAFF.

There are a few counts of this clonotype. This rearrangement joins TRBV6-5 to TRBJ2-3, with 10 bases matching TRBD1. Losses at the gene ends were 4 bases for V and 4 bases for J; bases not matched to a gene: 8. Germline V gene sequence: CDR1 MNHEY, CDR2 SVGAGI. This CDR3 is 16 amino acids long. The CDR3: CASSSGRDRGSDTQYF. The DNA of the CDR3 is TGTGCCAGCAGTTCAGGCCGGGACAGGGGCTCAGATACGCAGTATTTT.

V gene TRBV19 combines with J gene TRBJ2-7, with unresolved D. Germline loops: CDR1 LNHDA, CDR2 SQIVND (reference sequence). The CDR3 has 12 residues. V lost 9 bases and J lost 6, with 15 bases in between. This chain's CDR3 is CASQDPISEQYF. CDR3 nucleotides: TGTGCCAGCCAAGACCCCATCTCCGAGCAGTACTTC. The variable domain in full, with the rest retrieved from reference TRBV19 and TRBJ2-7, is DGGITQSPKYLFRKEGQNVTLSCEQNLNHDAMYWYRQDPGQGLRLIYYSQIVNDFQKGDIAEGYSVSREKKESFPLTVTSAQKNPTAFYLCASQDPISEQYFGPGTRLTVT.

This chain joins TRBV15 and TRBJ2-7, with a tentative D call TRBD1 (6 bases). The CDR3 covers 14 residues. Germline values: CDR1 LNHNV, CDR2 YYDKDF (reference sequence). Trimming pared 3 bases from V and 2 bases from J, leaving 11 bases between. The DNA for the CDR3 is TGTGCCACCAGCAGGGACAGAGGTACCTACGAGCAGTACTTC. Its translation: CATSRDRGTYEQYF. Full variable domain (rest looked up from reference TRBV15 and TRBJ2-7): DAMVIQNPRYQVTQFGKPVTLSCSQTLNHNVMYWYQQKSSQAPKLLFHYYDKDFNNEADTPDNFQSRRPNTSFCFLDIRSPGLGDTAMYLCATSRDRGTYEQYFGPGTRLTVT.

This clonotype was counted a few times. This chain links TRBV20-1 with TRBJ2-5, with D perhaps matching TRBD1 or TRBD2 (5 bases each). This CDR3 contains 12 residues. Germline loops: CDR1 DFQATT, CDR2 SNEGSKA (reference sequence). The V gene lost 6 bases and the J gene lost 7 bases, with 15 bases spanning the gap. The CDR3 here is CSAEGTGLTQYF. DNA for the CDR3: TGCAGTGCAGAAGGGACCGGCCTGACCCAGTACTTC.